A single sample gave rise to the 5 T cell receptor beta chains below, sequenced in a study of cytomegalovirus exposure and HLA in healthy donors. The PCR was carried out with 60 Vbeta primers and 13 Jbeta primers. Sequenced by immunoSEQ multiplex PCR; TCRdb stores in-frame clones only, minus some. The data show approximately 190,000 clones, about 80% seen once. The sequenced sample consisted of PBMCs. Source of these receptors: a woman between 18 and 30 years old in good health and CMV-seropositive.

The CDR3 is CASSPGLAISVEQFF. CDR3 sequence (DNA): TGTGCCAGCAGCCCGGGACTAGCGATTTCGGTTGAGCAGTTCTTC. This chain connects TRBV4-2 to TRBJ2-1; 10 bases align to TRBD2. With V trimmed by 4 bases and J by 9 bases, 9 bases remained unmatched. The CDR3 extends over 15 amino acids. Germline V gene lookup returns CDR1 LGHNA and CDR2 YNFKEQ.

The chain employs TRBV30 and TRBJ2-5, with D possibly matching TRBD1 (6 bases). The CDR3 sequence is 11 residues long. With 0 bases removed from V and 9 bases from J, the gap between germline ends came to 8 bases. Germline CDR1 reads GTSNPN; CDR2 reads SVGIG (reference sequence). CDR3 amino acids: CAWSVNRAQYF. The DNA for the CDR3 is TGTGCCTGGAGTGTAAACAGGGCCCAGTACTTC.

Comments on this clone: A junction end diverges from the germline sequence, so it may reflect a read error. The chain's CDR3 is CSSSGSTTGQVGYTF. Here the CDR3 DNA reads TGTTCCAGCAGCGGGAGCACGACGGGACAGGTGGGCTACACCTTC. The rearrangement joins TRBV7-9 to TRBJ1-2, with 8 bases fitting TRBD1. This CDR3 spans 15 amino acids. The germline CDR1 and CDR2 sequences are SEHNR and FQNEAQ (reference sequence). The complete variable domain, with remaining parts taken from reference TRBV7-9 and TRBJ1-2, reads DTGVSQNPRHKITKRGQNVTFRCDPISEHNRLYWYRQTLGQGPEFLTYFQNEAQLEKSRLLSDRFSAERPKGSFSTLEIQRTEQGDSAMYLCSSSGSTTGQVGYTFGSGTRLTVV.

V usage is TRBV5-5 and J usage is TRBJ1-2, with 8 bases matching TRBD1. With 7 bases clipped from V and 8 bases from J, the junction kept 10 bases outside the gene matches. Germline CDR1 is SGHKS and CDR2 is YYEKEE (reference sequence). CDR3 size: 13 residues. CDR3 in DNA: TGTGCCAGCTCCCCACAGGGGGTAGGAGGCTACACCTTC. Its translation: CASSPQGVGGYTF.

The rearrangement links TRBV6-5 to TRBJ2-7; 7 positions agree with TRBD1. CDR1 is MNHEY, CDR2 SVGAGI, per germline. J lost 2 bases, V lost 6 bases, and 10 bases had no gene match. The CDR3 contains 15 residues. CDR3: CASSQPGQLAYEQYF. CDR3 DNA: TGTGCCAGCAGCCAACCGGGACAGTTAGCCTACGAGCAGTACTTC.